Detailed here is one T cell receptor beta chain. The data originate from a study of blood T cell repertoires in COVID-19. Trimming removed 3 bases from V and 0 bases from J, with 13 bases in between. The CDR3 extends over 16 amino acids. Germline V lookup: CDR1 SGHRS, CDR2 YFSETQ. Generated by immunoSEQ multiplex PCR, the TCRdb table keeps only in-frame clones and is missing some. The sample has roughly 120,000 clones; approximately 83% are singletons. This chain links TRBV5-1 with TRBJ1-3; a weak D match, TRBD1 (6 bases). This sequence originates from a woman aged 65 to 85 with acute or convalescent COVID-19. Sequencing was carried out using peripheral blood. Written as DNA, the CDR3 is TGCGCCAGCAGCTCTGGGACACCGAGCTCTGGAAACACCATATATTTT. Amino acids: CASSSGTPSSGNTIYF.